These 18 T cell receptor beta chains were all obtained from the same sample, sequenced in a study of T-cell memory formation after mild COVID-19. TCRdb reprocessed the 5' RACE reads via MiXCR and lists one record per CDR3 protein. Here the sample spans about 320,000 distinct CDR3 sequences, over 11% being singletons. Specimen: PBMCs or a T cell subset sorted from them (not recorded which). Receptors originate from a man younger than 35 who had mild COVID-19 (a few samples of this study predate the infection). Cell type and time point are not known.

The chain is built from TRBV4-2 and TRBJ1-2, with D possibly being TRBD1 (5 bases). CDR3 length: 16 residues. Germline V lookup: CDR1 LGHNA, CDR2 YNFKEQ. Deletions cut 1 base from V and 0 bases from J, with 12 bases between. CDR3 DNA sequence: TGTGCCAGCAGCCAAGTCTTGACAGAAGCTAACTATGGCTACACCTTC. Residues: CASSQVLTEANYGYTF.

This chain uses TRBV5-1 with TRBJ2-7; 10 bases align to TRBD1. Germline CDR1 and CDR2: SGHRS and YFSETQ. The V gene end was trimmed by 4 bases and the J gene end by 2 bases; junction bases not matched to a gene: 9. The CDR3 is 16 amino acids. As DNA, the CDR3 is TGCGCCAGCAGCCCCGGGACAGGGGCTTCCCCCTACGAGCAGTACGTC. Encoded protein: CASSPGTGASPYEQYV.

The chain links TRBV6-2 or TRBV6-3 to TRBJ2-6, with D unclear. The CDR3 is 14 residues long. Germline-derived CDR1 and CDR2 are MNHEY and SVGEGT. The V and J ends lost 7 bases and 0 bases respectively, with 7 bases between them. In nucleotides, the CDR3 is TGTGCCAGCATCATCAGCTCTGGGGCCAACGTCCTGACTTTC. Its translation: CASIISSGANVLTF.

This clonotype was seen a handful of times. This chain connects TRBV25-1 to TRBJ2-7; D call uncertain. Germline V CDR1 and CDR2: MGHDK, SYGVNS. The CDR3 spans 13 residues. V was pared by 0 bases and J by 2 bases, with 5 bases between. CDR3 protein: CASSEYGAYEQYF. The CDR3 DNA reads as TGTGCCAGCAGTGAATATGGGGCCTACGAGCAGTACTTC.

The V and J genes are TRBV15 and TRBJ2-2, with 8 bases lining up with TRBD1. The CDR3 is 15 amino acids. After removal of 1 base from V and 5 bases from J, the junction contained 3 bases not matched to a gene. Per germline, CDR1 LNHNV and CDR2 YYDKDF (reference sequence). DNA of the CDR3: TGTGCCACCAGCAGAGGCAGGGGGCCAACCGGGGAGCTGTTTTTT. Its protein product is CATSRGRGPTGELFF.

The chain joins TRBV5-1 to TRBJ2-7; D is unclear. V lost 4 bases and J lost 0, with 17 bases in between. Germline V lookup: CDR1 SGHRS, CDR2 YFSETQ. The CDR3 loop spans 16 amino acids. The CDR3 protein is CASSLGPELSSYEQYV. As DNA, the CDR3 is TGCGCCAGCAGCCTGGGCCCTGAATTGAGCTCCTACGAGCAGTACGTC.

The chain recombines TRBV10-3 with TRBJ2-7; TRBD1 aligns across 10 bases. The CDR3 runs 14 residues. The trim removed 7 bases at V and 1 base at J, leaving 4 bases unmatched. CDR1 and CDR2 (germline): ENHRY, SYGVKD. CDR3 sequence reads: CAITRDRGSYEQYF. For the CDR3, the DNA is TGTGCCATCACTCGGGACAGGGGATCCTACGAGCAGTACTTC.

The chain has TRBV4-1 and TRBJ2-1; TRBD2 agrees at 9 bases. Germline V lookup: CDR1 MGHRA, CDR2 YSYEKL. V lost 5 bases and J lost 10; bases outside the gene matches: 12. The CDR3 length is 15 residues. The CDR3 spells CASSSNPWRGGEQFF. In DNA form, the CDR3 reads TGCGCCAGCAGCTCTAATCCATGGCGGGGGGGCGAGCAGTTCTTC.

This clonotype was seen a few times. V gene TRBV5-1 combines with J gene TRBJ1-1; D is unclear. The germline V gene encodes CDR1 SGHRS and CDR2 YFSETQ. V dropped 5 bases and J dropped 1 base, with 12 bases sitting between them. The CDR3 sequence is 14 residues long. The chain's CDR3 is CASRPATANTEAFF. The DNA for the CDR3 is TGCGCCAGCAGGCCAGCCACAGCGAACACTGAAGCTTTCTTT.

This clonotype was found many times. The chain is built from TRBV5-1 and TRBJ2-7, with 7 bases aligning to TRBD2. V was clipped by 7 bases and J by 3 bases; unmatched bases: 4. Looked up from germline, CDR1 is SGHRS and CDR2 is YFSETQ. The CDR3 length is 12 residues. The CDR3 DNA follows: TGCGCCAGCGCAAGCGGGGACTACGAGCAGTACTTC. Its translation: CASASGDYEQYF.

The chain joins TRBV6-2 or TRBV6-3 to TRBJ2-3; the match to TRBD2 covers 11 bases. The germline gives CDR1 MNHEY, CDR2 SVGEGT. J gave up 3 bases and V 6 bases, and 8 bases lay outside the gene matches. The CDR3 covers 16 residues. The CDR3, as DNA: TGTGCCAGCAGCCCGACTAGCGGGGATGGGACAGATACGCAGTATTTT. Its protein is CASSPTSGDGTDTQYF.

The chain carries TRBV9 and TRBJ2-4; TRBD1 aligns across 7 bases. The V segment lost 2 bases and the J segment 6 bases; nucleotides outside the gene matches: 5. This CDR3 is built from 14 residues. In germline, CDR1 is SGDLS, CDR2 YYNGEE. CDR3 amino acids: CASSVSGTVNIQYF. Written as DNA, the CDR3 is TGTGCCAGCAGCGTTTCCGGGACAGTAAACATTCAGTACTTC.

The rearrangement uses TRBV11-3 and TRBJ2-1; the D gene could be TRBD1 or TRBD2 (5 bases each). The CDR3 is 15 amino acids. Trimming pared 4 bases from V and 0 bases from J, leaving 10 bases between. The germline V gene encodes CDR1 SGHNT and CDR2 YENEEA. The CDR3 region has the DNA TGTGCCAGCAGCTCAGAGGGGAGCTCCTACAATGAGCAGTTCTTC. As protein: CASSSEGSSYNEQFF.

This clonotype was recorded a few times. The rearrangement links TRBV5-1 to TRBJ2-7; TRBD2 is a possible D gene (5 bases). Germline CDR1 SGHRS, CDR2 YFSETQ. Trimming took 6 bases from V and 0 from J, leaving 10 bases between them. This CDR3 region has 13 residues. CDR3 residues: CASTSADSYEQYF. In DNA form, the CDR3 reads TGCGCCAGCACGTCAGCGGACTCCTACGAGCAGTACTTC.

CDR3 in DNA: TGTGCCAGCAGTCCCCTCGGGACTAGCGGCTACAATGAGCAGTTCTTC. Translation: CASSPLGTSGYNEQFF. This chain links TRBV6-5 with TRBJ2-1; 11 bases line up with TRBD2. Trimming cost V 5 bases and J 3 bases; bases outside gene matches: 6. The CDR3 totals 16 residues. Germline assignment: CDR1 MNHEY and CDR2 SVGAGI.

This clonotype was seen only a few times. This rearrangement joins TRBV9 to TRBJ2-1; 10 bases are shared with TRBD2. Germline values: CDR1 SGDLS, CDR2 YYNGEE. The CDR3 runs 15 residues. V dropped 4 bases and J dropped 7; count of bases not matched to a gene: 8. CDR3 amino acids: CASSPGGLAHNEQFF. The CDR3 region has the DNA TGTGCCAGCAGCCCAGGGGGACTAGCGCATAATGAGCAGTTCTTC.

The chain carries TRBV7-2 and TRBJ2-7, with no clear D. This CDR3 is built from 12 residues. The germline V gene has CDR1 SGHTA and CDR2 FQGNSA. V was shortened by 3 bases and J by 5 bases, with 8 bases between the two germline ends. This CDR3 is CASSFRHHEQYF. CDR3 DNA: TGTGCCAGCAGCTTCCGACACCACGAGCAGTACTTC.

Ten or more counts support this clonotype. The V call is TRBV20-1, the J call TRBJ2-7; D may be TRBD1 (5 bases). The CDR3 runs to 13 residues. Trimming shortened V by 0 bases and J by 9 bases, and 15 bases separated the two germline ends. Germline CDR1 and CDR2: DFQATT and SNEGSKA (reference sequence). Written as DNA, the CDR3 is TGCAGTGCTAGAGATCCGGCAGGGCTGGGGCAGTACTTC. This sequence encodes CSARDPAGLGQYF.